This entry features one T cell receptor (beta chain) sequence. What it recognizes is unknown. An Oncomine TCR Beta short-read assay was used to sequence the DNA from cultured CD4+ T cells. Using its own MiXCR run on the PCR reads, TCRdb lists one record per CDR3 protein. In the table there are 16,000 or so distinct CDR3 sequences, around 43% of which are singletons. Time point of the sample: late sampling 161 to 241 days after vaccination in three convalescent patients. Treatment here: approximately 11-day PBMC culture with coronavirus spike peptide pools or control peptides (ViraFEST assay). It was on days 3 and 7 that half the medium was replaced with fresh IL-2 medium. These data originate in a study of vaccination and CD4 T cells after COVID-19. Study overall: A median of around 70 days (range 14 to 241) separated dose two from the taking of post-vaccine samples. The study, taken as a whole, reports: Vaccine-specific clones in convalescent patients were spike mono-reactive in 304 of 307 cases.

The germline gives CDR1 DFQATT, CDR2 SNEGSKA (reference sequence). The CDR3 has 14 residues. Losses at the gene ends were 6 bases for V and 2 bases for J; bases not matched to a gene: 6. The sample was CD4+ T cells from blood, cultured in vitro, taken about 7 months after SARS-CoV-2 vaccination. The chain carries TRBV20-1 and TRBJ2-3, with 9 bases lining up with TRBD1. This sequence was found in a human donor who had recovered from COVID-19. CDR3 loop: CSARRQGDTDTQYF. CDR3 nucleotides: TGCAGTGCCCGCAGACAGGGGGACACAGATACGCAGTATTTT.